Described below is a single TCR beta chain sequence and its context. Antigen: not known. Used for diagnoses were clinical symptoms, serum thyroxine and TRAb, thyroid ultrasound and orbital computed tomography. The sample belongs to a study of T cells in Graves' hyperthyroidism and ophthalmopathy. General study points: Median prediction lead before ophthalmopathy onset was 6 to 8 months with the model.

Amplification targeted TCR beta CDR3 regions from RNA transcripts. First-round RT-PCR targeting the TCR CDR3 was performed with the HTBI primer set. TCRdb analysed the multiplex PCR reads with MiXCR anew, one entry per CDR3 protein. In the table there are hundreds of thousands of distinct CDR3 sequences, about 16% of which are singletons. This CDR3 comprises 15 residues. Germline values: CDR1 SQVTM, CDR2 ANQGSEA. V shed 2 bases and J 3 bases; nucleotides not matched to a gene: 10. The sequence derives from a woman in her 30s with Graves' hyperthyroidism. V gene TRBV29-1 combines with J gene TRBJ2-7; 7 nucleotides agree with TRBD1. The sequenced sample consisted of blood. As DNA, the CDR3 is TGCAGCGTTGAATTGCCGGGACAGCCGAACTACGAGCAGTACTTC. This codes for CSVELPGQPNYEQYF.